The clone carrying this TCR beta chain has only one observation. The data were taken from a study of blood T cell repertoires in COVID-19. Study at large: COVID-19 samples collected from the United States, Italy and Spain covered acute and convalescent phases.

Original methodology: Reference gene primer amplification gave nucleated cell count estimates. The repertoire was sequenced with immunoSEQ multiplex PCR; TCRdb's copy has only in-frame clones and lacks some. V and J calls and clone size are given by that table; D and trimming were obtained from the DNA. There are 47,000 or so clones in the sample; approximately 81% occur only once, and around 24% lies in the top ten. Germline assignment: CDR1 SGHTA and CDR2 FQGTGA. V gave up 6 bases and J gave up 4 bases; unmatched junction bases: 5. The CDR3 is made up of 14 amino acids. V is TRBV7-3 and J is TRBJ2-2; 7 positions agree with TRBD2. Sequencing was carried out using peripheral blood. This sequence originates from a woman aged 80 or over with COVID-19, enrolled during active disease. CDR3 in amino acids: CASRIPGGTGELFF. For the CDR3, the DNA is TGTGCCAGCAGGATCCCGGGGGGCACCGGGGAGCTGTTTTTT.